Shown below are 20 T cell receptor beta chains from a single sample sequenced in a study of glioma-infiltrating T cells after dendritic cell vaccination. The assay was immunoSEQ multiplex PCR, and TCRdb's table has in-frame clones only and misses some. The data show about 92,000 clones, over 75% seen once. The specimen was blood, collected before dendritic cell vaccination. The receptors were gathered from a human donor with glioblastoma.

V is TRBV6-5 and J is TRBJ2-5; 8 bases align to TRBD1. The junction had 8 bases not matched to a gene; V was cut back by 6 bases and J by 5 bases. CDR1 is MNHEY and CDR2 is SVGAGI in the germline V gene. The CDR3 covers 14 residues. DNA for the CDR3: TGTGCCAGCAGAAGACAGGGGAGATCGGAGACCCAGTACTTC. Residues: CASRRQGRSETQYF.

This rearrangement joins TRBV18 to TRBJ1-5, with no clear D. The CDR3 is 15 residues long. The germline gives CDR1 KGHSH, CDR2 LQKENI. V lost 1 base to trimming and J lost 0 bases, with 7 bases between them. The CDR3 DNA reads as TGTGCCAGCTCACCACGGCAGTCTAGCAATCAGCCCCAGCATTTT. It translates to CASSPRQSSNQPQHF.

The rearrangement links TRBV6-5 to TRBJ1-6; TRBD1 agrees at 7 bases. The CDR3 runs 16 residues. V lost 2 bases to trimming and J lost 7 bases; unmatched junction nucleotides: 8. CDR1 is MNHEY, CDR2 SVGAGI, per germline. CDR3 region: CASSYLGQGGNSPLHF. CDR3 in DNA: TGTGCCAGCAGTTACCTAGGTCAGGGGGGAAATTCACCCCTCCACTTT.

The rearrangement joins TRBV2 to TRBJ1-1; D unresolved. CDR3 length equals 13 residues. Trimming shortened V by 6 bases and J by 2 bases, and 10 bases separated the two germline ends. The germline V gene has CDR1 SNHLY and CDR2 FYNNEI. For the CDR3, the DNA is TGTGCCAGCAGAGCCGGGTCTAACACTGAAGCTTTCTTT. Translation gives CASRAGSNTEAFF.

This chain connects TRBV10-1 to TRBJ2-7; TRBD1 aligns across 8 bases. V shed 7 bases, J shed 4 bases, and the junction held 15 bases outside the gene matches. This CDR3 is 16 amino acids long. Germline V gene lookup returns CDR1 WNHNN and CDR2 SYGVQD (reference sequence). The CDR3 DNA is TGCGCCAGCATCCCAAGTGGGGGACAGGACGCGTACGAGCAGTACTTC. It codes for CASIPSGGQDAYEQYF.

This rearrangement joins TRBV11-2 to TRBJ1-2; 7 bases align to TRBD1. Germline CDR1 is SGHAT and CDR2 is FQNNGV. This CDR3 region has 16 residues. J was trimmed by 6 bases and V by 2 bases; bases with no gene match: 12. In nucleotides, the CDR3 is TGTGCCAGCAGCTTATCCTCTACCGGCAGGGGGGATGGCTACACCTTC. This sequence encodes CASSLSSTGRGDGYTF.

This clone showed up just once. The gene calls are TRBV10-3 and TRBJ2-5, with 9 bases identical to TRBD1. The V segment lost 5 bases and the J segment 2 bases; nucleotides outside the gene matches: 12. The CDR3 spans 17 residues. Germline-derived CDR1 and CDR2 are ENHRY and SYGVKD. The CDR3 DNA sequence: TGTGCCATCAGTCCCGGACAGGGGCTTGGGGAACAAGAGACCCAGTACTTC. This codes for CAISPGQGLGEQETQYF.

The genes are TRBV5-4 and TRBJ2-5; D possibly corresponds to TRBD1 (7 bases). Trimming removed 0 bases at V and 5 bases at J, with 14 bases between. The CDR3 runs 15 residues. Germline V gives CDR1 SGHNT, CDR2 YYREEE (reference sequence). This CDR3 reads CASSLAWTGGETQYF. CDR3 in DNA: TGTGCCAGCAGCTTGGCCTGGACAGGAGGGGAGACCCAGTACTTC. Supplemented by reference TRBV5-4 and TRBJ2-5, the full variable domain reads ETGVTQSPTHLIKTRGQQVTLRCSSQSGHNTVSWYQQALGQGPQFIFQYYREEENGRGNFPPRFSGLQFPNYSSELNVNALELDDSALYLCASSLAWTGGETQYFGPGTRLLVL.

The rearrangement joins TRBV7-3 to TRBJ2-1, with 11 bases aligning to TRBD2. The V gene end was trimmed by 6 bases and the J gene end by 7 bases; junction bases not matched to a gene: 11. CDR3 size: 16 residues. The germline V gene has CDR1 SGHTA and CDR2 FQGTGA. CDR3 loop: CASSPGLAVGGNEQFF. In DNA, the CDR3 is TGTGCCAGCAGTCCGGGACTAGCGGTTGGTGGAAATGAGCAGTTCTTC.

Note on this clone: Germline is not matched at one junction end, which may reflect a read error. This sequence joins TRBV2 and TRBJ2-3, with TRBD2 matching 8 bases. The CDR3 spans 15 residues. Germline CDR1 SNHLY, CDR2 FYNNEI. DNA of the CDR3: TGTGCCGGCAGTCAACCTAGCGGGAGCACAGATACGCAGTATTTT. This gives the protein CAGSQPSGSTDTQYF.

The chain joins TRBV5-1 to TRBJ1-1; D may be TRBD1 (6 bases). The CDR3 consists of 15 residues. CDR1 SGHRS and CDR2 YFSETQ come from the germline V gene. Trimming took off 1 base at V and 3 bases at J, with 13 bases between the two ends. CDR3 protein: CASSLRAGADTEAFF. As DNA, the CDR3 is TGCGCCAGCAGCTTGAGGGCAGGGGCGGACACTGAAGCTTTCTTT.

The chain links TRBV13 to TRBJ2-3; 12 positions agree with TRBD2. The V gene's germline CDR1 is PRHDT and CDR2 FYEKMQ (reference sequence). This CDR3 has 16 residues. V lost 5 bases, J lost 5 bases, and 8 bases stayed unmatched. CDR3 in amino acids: CASSPRTSGVGDTQYF. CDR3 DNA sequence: TGTGCCAGCAGCCCCAGGACTAGCGGGGTGGGAGATACGCAGTATTTT.

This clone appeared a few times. Here the CDR3 reads CASSILPEKLFF. The CDR3 coding sequence is TGTGCCAGTAGTATTCTACCTGAAAAACTGTTTTTT. The chain is built from TRBV19 and TRBJ1-4; D remains ambiguous. The CDR3 is 12 residues long. The ends were cut back, 3 bases at V and 7 bases at J, with 6 bases in the middle. Per the germline V gene, CDR1 is LNHDA and CDR2 is SQIVND (reference sequence).

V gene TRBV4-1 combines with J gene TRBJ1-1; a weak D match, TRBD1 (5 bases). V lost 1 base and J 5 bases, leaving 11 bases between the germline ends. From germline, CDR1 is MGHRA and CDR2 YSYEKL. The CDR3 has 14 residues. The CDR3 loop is CASSQAQGVTEAFF. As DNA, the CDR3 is TGCGCCAGCAGCCAAGCCCAGGGTGTAACTGAAGCTTTCTTT.

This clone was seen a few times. The CDR3 reads CASSLAGTAVAKNIQYF. The CDR3 DNA is TGTGCCAGCAGTTTGGCCGGGACAGCGGTGGCCAAAAACATTCAGTACTTC. This chain uses TRBV27 with TRBJ2-4, with 7 bases fitting TRBD1. Losses at the gene ends were 3 bases for V and 1 base for J; bases not matched to a gene: 9. This CDR3 region has 17 residues. Looked up from germline, CDR1 is MNHEY and CDR2 is SMNVEV (reference sequence).

CDR3 protein: CAWSIRQGRNQPQHF. As DNA, the CDR3 is TGTGCCTGGAGTATTCGACAGGGGCGCAATCAGCCCCAGCATTTT. This sequence joins TRBV30 and TRBJ1-5; 8 bases are a match to TRBD1. Looked up from germline, CDR1 is GTSNPN and CDR2 is SVGIG (reference sequence). The junction had 5 bases not matched to a gene; V was cut back by 2 bases and J by 2 bases. This CDR3 is 15 amino acids long. Full variable domain (missing parts from reference TRBV30 and TRBJ1-5): SQTIHQWPATLVQPVGSPLSLECTVEGTSNPNLYWYRQAAGRGLQLLFYSVGIGQISSEVPQNLSASRPQDRQFILSSKKLLLSDSGFYLCAWSIRQGRNQPQHFGDGTRLSIL.

The CDR3 protein is CASSPSQGTDTQYF. The CDR3 DNA reads TGTGCCAGCAGTCCTTCACAGGGGACAGATACGCAGTATTTT. The V and J genes are TRBV27 and TRBJ2-3, with 7 bases aligning to TRBD1. Germline V lookup: CDR1 MNHEY, CDR2 SMNVEV (reference sequence). V was pared by 5 bases and J by 3 bases, with 5 bases of the junction left unmatched. There are 14 residues in the CDR3.

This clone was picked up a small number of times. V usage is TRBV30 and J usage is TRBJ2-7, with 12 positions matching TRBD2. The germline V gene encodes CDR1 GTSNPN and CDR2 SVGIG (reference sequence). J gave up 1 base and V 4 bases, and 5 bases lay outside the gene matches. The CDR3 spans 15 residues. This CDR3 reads CAWKLAGGKSYEQYF. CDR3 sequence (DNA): TGTGCCTGGAAACTAGCGGGAGGTAAATCCTACGAGCAGTACTTC.

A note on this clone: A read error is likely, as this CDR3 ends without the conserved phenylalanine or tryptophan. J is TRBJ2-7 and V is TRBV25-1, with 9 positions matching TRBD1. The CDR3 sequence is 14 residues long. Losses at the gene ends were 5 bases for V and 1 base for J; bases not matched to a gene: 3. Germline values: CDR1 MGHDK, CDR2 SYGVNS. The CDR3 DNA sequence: TGTGCCAGCAGTCTCGGACAGGGGTCCTACGAGCAGTACCTC. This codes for CASSLGQGSYEQYL.

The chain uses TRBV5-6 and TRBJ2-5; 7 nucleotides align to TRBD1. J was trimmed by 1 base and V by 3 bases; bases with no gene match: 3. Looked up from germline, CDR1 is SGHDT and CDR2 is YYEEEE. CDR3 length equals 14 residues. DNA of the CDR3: TGTGCCAGCAGCTACCGACAGGGCCAAGAGACCCAGTACTTC. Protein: CASSYRQGQETQYF.